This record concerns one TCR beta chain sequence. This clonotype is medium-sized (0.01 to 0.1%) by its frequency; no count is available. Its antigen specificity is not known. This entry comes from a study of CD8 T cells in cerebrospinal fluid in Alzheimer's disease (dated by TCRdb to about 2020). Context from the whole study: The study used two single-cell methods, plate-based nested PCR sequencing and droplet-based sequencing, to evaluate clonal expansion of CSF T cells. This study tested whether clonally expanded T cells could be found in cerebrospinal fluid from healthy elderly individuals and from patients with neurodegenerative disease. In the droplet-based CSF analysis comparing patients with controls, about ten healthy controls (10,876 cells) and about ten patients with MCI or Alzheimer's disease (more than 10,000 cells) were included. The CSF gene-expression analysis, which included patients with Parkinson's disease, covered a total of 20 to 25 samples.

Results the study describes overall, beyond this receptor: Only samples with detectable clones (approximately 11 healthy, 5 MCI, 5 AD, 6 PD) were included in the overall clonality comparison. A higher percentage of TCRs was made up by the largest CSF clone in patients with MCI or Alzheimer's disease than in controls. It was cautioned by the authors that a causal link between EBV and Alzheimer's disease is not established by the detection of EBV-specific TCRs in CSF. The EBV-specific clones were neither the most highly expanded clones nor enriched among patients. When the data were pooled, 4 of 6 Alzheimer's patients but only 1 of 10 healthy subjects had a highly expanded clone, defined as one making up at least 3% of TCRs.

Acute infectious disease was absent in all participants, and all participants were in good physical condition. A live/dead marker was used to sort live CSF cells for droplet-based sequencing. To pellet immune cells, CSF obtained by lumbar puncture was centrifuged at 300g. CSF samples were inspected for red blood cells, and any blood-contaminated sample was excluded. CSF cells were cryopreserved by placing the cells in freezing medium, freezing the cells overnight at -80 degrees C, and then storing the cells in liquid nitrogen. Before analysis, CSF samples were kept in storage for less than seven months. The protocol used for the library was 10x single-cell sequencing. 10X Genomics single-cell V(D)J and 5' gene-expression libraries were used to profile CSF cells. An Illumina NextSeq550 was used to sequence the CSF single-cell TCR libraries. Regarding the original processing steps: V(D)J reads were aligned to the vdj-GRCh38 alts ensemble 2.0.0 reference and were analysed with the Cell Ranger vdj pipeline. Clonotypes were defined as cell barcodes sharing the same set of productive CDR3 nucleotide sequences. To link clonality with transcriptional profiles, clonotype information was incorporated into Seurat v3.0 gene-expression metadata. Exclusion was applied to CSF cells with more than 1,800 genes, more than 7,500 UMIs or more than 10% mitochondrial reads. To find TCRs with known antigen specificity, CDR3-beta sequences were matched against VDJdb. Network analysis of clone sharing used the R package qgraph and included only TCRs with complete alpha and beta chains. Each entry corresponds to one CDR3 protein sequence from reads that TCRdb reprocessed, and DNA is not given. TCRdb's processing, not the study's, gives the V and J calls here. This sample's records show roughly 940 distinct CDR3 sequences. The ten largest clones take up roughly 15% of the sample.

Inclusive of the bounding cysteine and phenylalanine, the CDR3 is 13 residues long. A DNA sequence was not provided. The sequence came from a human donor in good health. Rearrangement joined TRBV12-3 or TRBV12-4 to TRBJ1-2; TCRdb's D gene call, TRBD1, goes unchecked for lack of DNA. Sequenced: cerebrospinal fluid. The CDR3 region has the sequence CASTGGGYYGYTF.